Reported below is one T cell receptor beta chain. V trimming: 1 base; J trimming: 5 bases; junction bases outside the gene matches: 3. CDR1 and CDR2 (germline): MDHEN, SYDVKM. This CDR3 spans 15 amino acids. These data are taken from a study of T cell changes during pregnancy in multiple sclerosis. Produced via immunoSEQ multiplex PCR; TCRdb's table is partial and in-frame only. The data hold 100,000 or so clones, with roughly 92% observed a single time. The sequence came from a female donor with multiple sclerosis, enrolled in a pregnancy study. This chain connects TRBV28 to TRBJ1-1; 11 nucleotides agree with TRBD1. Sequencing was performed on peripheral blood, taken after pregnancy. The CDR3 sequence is CASSLSGQGGTEAFF. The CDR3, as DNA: TGTGCCAGCAGTTTATCGGGACAGGGGGGAACTGAAGCTTTCTTT. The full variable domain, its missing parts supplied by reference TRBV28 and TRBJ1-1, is DVKVTQSSRYLVKRTGEKVFLECVQDMDHENMFWYRQDPGLGLRLIYFSYDVKMKEKGDIPEGYSVSREKKERFSLILESASTNQTSMYLCASSLSGQGGTEAFFGQGTRLTVV.